This TCR beta chain was observed in a study of beta chain features in type 1 diabetes. Findings and caveats of the study: Researchers caution that PCR might favor shorter templates, equally among patients and controls. VDJ junctions in type 1 diabetes patients carried more deletions and fewer insertions.

The CDR3 length is 14 residues. V shed 4 bases and J shed 3 bases, with 10 bases lying between them. CDR1 and CDR2 (germline): SNHLY, FYNNEI. About this clone itself: Its antigen is unknown.

The isolated RNA, all of it, was reverse transcribed, so expressed TCRB transcripts were what got sequenced. Some 3.3 million reads per sample on average were obtained from naive, central memory and regulatory T cell samples. TCRdb's copy holds only in-frame clones and misses some; the assay was immunoSEQ multiplex PCR. The sample shows around 200,000 clones, about an eighth of them seen only once. The sequence came from a woman younger than 35 in good health. The sequenced sample was central memory CD4+ T cells from blood. The rearrangement uses TRBV2 and TRBJ1-5, with a tentative D call TRBD1 (6 bases). The DNA of the CDR3 is TGTGCCAGCAGTGGACAGGTCATCAATCAGCCCCAGCATTTT. Amino acids: CASSGQVINQPQHF.